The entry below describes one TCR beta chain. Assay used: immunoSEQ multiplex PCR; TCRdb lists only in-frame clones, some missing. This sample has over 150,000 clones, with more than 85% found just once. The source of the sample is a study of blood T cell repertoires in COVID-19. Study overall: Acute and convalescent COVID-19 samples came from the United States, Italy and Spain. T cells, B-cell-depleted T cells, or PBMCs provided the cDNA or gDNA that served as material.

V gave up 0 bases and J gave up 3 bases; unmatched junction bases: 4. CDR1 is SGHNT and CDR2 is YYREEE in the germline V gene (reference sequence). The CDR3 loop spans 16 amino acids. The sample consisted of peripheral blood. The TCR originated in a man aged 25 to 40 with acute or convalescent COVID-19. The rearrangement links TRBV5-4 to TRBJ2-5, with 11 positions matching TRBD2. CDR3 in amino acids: CASSLDSSGREETQYF. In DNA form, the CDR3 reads TGTGCCAGCAGCTTGGATAGTAGCGGGAGGGAAGAGACCCAGTACTTC.